This T cell receptor beta chain was found in a study of Ad26.COV2.S vaccination and SARS-CoV-2 variants. At the level of the study: COV1001, an Ad26.COV2.S trial, supplied this vaccine-arm donor.

Repertoires were generated with immunoSEQ multiplex PCR, while TCRdb's copy carries only in-frame clones and drops some. Of around 300,000 clones in the sample, around 89% were seen once. Described treatment: over 15 received Ad26.COV2.S at low or high dose, single or two shots; 5 received placebo; per-sample allocation not given. All samples were drawn on day 63, counting from the first vaccine or placebo injection. Germline-derived CDR1 and CDR2 are SGHRS and YFSETQ. The CDR3 totals 16 residues. Trimming cost V 0 bases and J 4 bases, with 13 bases left between them. On this clone: The antigen is not known.

Findings and limits, study-wide: Breadth of non-spike TCRs did not differ between vaccinees and placebo recipients.

The specimen was peripheral blood, collected in a trial of Ad26.COV2.S vaccine versus placebo. This clonotype was sampled from a person aged 18-65 years who received the Ad26.COV2.S COVID-19 vaccine or a placebo. The chain employs TRBV5-1 and TRBJ2-2; D remains unclear. CDR3 region: CASSLANPSGTGELFF. The CDR3 DNA reads as TGCGCCAGCAGCTTGGCCAACCCGTCGGGCACCGGGGAGCTGTTTTTT.